The 21 T cell receptor beta chains below come from one sample, sequenced in a study of blood T cell repertoires in COVID-19. The table came from immunoSEQ multiplex PCR; TCRdb's copy has only in-frame clones and leaves some out. Of hundreds of thousands of clones in the sample, about 90% were seen once. Sequenced input: peripheral blood. Receptor source: a young man with active or convalescent COVID-19.

The CDR3 bases are TGTGCCAGCAGCTATGGACGGACTAGCGGGAGGGCAGATACGCAGTATTTT. It specifies CASSYGRTSGRADTQYF. The chain carries TRBV7-9 and TRBJ2-3; TRBD2 aligns across 15 bases. This CDR3 has 17 residues. V was pared by 4 bases and J by 4 bases, with 6 bases of the junction left unmatched. Germline V lookup: CDR1 SEHNR, CDR2 FQNEAQ (reference sequence).

This clone came up a few times. The V call is TRBV7-3, the J call TRBJ2-3; 14 nucleotides line up with TRBD2. The CDR3 consists of 20 residues. V lost 2 bases to trimming and J lost 3 bases; unmatched junction nucleotides: 13. The V gene's germline CDR1 is SGHTA and CDR2 FQGTGA. The CDR3 loop is CASSLGVGGLAGEWTDTQYF. The CDR3 DNA is TGTGCCAGCAGCTTAGGGGTAGGGGGACTAGCGGGAGAGTGGACAGATACGCAGTATTTT. Combining the CDR3 with reference TRBV7-3 and TRBJ2-3 gives the whole variable domain GAGVSQTPSNKVTEKGKYVELRCDPISGHTALYWYRQSLGQGPEFLIYFQGTGAADDSGLPNDRFFAVRPEGSVSTLKIQRTERGDSAVYLCASSLGVGGLAGEWTDTQYFGPGTRLTVL.

This chain connects TRBV21-1 to TRBJ2-3; TRBD2, the table's D call, was not compared with the DNA. TRBV21-1 is flagged as a pseudogene. The CDR3 loop spans 18 amino acids. The chain's CDR3 is CASSLGSHSGTSTDTQYF. The CDR3 DNA follows: TGTGCCAGCAGCCTGGGATCCCATAGCGGCACTAGCACAGATACGCAGTATTTT.

The chain is built from TRBV29-1 and TRBJ1-2, with 7 bases lining up with TRBD1. Germline V gene lookup returns CDR1 SQVTM and CDR2 ANQGSEA. V dropped 6 bases and J dropped 8; count of bases not matched to a gene: 12. This CDR3 region has 13 residues. The CDR3 DNA is TGCAGCGTGGGGACAGATCTAGTCGGAGGCTACACCTTC. This codes for CSVGTDLVGGYTF.

The rearrangement joins TRBV30 to TRBJ1-2, with D maybe TRBD1 (6 bases). This CDR3 contains 14 residues. V lost 8 bases to trimming and J lost 0 bases, with 16 bases between them. Germline V CDR1 and CDR2: GTSNPN, SVGIG (reference sequence). CDR3 residues: CAPRQAPANYGYTF. The CDR3 DNA is TGTGCCCCGAGACAGGCCCCAGCTAACTATGGCTACACCTTC. The full variable domain, completed using reference TRBV30 and TRBJ1-2, is SQTIHQWPATLVQPVGSPLSLECTVEGTSNPNLYWYRQAAGRGLQLLFYSVGIGQISSEVPQNLSASRPQDRQFILSSKKLLLSDSGFYLCAPRQAPANYGYTFGSGTRLTVV.

V gene TRBV5-6 combines with J gene TRBJ2-3, with TRBD2 identical over 7 bases. The CDR3 spans 16 residues. Germline V gene lookup returns CDR1 SGHDT and CDR2 YYEEEE. Trimming removed 4 bases from V and 2 bases from J; junction bases left unmatched: 10. As DNA, the CDR3 is TGTGCCAGCAGCAGGAAACTAGCGTTAGACACAGATACGCAGTATTTT. Translated, it gives CASSRKLALDTDTQYF.

This chain joins TRBV19 and TRBJ1-4; D uncertain. Trimming pared 1 base from V and 0 bases from J, leaving 12 bases between. The CDR3 runs to 17 residues. In germline, CDR1 is LNHDA, CDR2 SQIVND (reference sequence). The CDR3 DNA sequence: TGTGCCAGTAGTATAGTTACACCTTCTGCAACTAATGAAAAACTGTTTTTT. Protein sequence: CASSIVTPSATNEKLFF.

The chain uses TRBV21-1 and TRBJ1-3. TRBV21-1 is noted as a pseudogene. CDR3 length equals 16 residues. The CDR3 DNA reads as TGTGCCAGCAGGCCGGTTGGGGGGGTGTCTGGAAACACCATATATTTT. Encoded protein: CASRPVGGVSGNTIYF.

The V and J genes are TRBV4-1 and TRBJ2-7, with 10 bases that match TRBD2. CDR1 MGHRA and CDR2 YSYEKL come from the germline V gene. CDR3 length: 16 residues. V dropped 1 base and J dropped 4; count of bases not matched to a gene: 7. For the CDR3, the DNA is TGCGCCAGCAGCCAAGGACTAGCGGGTATGGGTTACGAGCAGTACTTC. Translating gives CASSQGLAGMGYEQYF.

The chain carries TRBV7-3 and TRBJ2-1; no clear D. V was cut by 5 bases and J by 8 bases, with 25 bases left in between. Per germline, CDR1 SGHTA and CDR2 FQGTGA. This CDR3 has 17 amino acids. The CDR3 nucleotides are TGTGCCAGCAGCACCAGCGTTGTGAGGAGTTCGTCTCATGAGCAGTTCTTC. Translation gives CASSTSVVRSSSHEQFF.

This rearrangement joins TRBV6-5 to TRBJ2-2, with unresolved D. The CDR3 sequence is 14 residues long. V was shortened by 7 bases and J by 2 bases, with 11 bases between the two germline ends. CDR1 and CDR2 (germline): MNHEY, SVGAGI. The CDR3 DNA sequence: TGTGCCAGCATTTTCCCAGAAAACACCGGGGAGCTGTTTTTT. The encoded protein is CASIFPENTGELFF.

The rearrangement uses TRBV28 and TRBJ1-4; tentative D call: TRBD1 (6 bases). Germline CDR1 MDHEN, CDR2 SYDVKM. With 3 bases removed from V and 8 bases from J, the gap between germline ends came to 13 bases. The CDR3 length is 14 residues. The CDR3 region has the DNA TGTGCCAGCAGTTTGTTCGGACAGACGGAAAAACTGTTTTTT. Its translation: CASSLFGQTEKLFF.

This chain connects TRBV27 to TRBJ1-5, with D possibly being TRBD1 (6 bases). CDR1 and CDR2 (germline): MNHEY, SMNVEV (reference sequence). The CDR3 has 15 residues. V dropped 5 bases and J dropped 5 bases, with 16 bases sitting between them. CDR3 sequence (DNA): TGTGCCAGCAGTCCAATCGGACAGAGCGATCAGCCCCAGCATTTT. Translation gives CASSPIGQSDQPQHF.

The V call is TRBV7-2, the J call TRBJ2-1, with 7 bases aligning to TRBD1. J was trimmed by 0 bases and V by 2 bases; bases with no gene match: 10. The CDR3 loop spans 18 amino acids. Looked up from germline, CDR1 is SGHTA and CDR2 is FQGNSA. The DNA for the CDR3 is TGTGCCAGCAGCTTATGGCGAGGGACAGCCCGCTCCTACAATGAGCAGTTCTTC. Translating it yields CASSLWRGTARSYNEQFF.

The chain links TRBV5-5 to TRBJ1-2, with D possibly TRBD1 on 5 matching bases. This CDR3 has 15 amino acids. Germline CDR1 reads SGHKS; CDR2 reads YYEKEE (reference sequence). The germline V and J ends were trimmed by 3 bases and 0 bases, with 12 bases remaining between them. CDR3 residues: CASSWTGEANYGYTF. DNA of the CDR3: TGTGCCAGCAGCTGGACGGGGGAAGCTAACTATGGCTACACCTTC.

This clone showed up just once. The chain joins TRBV5-1 to TRBJ2-3, with 8 positions matching TRBD2. The V and J ends lost 8 bases and 6 bases, in that order; junction bases with no gene match: 17. Looked up from germline, CDR1 is SGHRS and CDR2 is YFSETQ. CDR3 length: 16 amino acids. CDR3 protein: CASTSSRGGAGDTQYF. The DNA of the CDR3 is TGCGCCAGTACCTCATCACGGGGGGGCGCGGGTGATACGCAGTATTTT.

This clone has only a few counts. This rearrangement joins TRBV29-1 to TRBJ2-3; a possible D gene is TRBD2 (5 bases). The CDR3 runs to 12 residues. V lost 4 bases and J lost 5, with 10 bases in between. The germline CDR1 and CDR2 sequences are SQVTM and ANQGSEA. Written as DNA, the CDR3 is TGCAGCGTTGTCAGCGGTGGAGATACGCAGTATTTT. It yields the protein CSVVSGGDTQYF.

V is TRBV19 and J is TRBJ2-3; 12 nucleotides match TRBD2. V lost 8 bases and J lost 7; bases outside the gene matches: 4. This CDR3 spans 13 amino acids. The germline V gene encodes CDR1 LNHDA and CDR2 SQIVND (reference sequence). DNA of the CDR3: TGTGCCAGTGGACTAGCGGGGCCTTATACGCAGTATTTT. Amino acid sequence: CASGLAGPYTQYF. The full variable domain, in which reference TRBV19 and TRBJ2-3 provide the parts outside the CDR3, is DGGITQSPKYLFRKEGQNVTLSCEQNLNHDAMYWYRQDPGQGLRLIYYSQIVNDFQKGDIAEGYSVSREKKESFPLTVTSAQKNPTAFYLCASGLAGPYTQYFGPGTRLTVL.

The V gene is TRBV12-3 or TRBV12-4, the J gene TRBJ1-1; a weak D match, TRBD1 (5 bases). The CDR3 is made up of 13 amino acids. Trimming took 4 bases from V and 8 from J, leaving 14 bases between them. The CDR3 region is CASSSLLRGEAFF. CDR3 DNA: TGTGCCAGCAGTTCCTTGCTACGGGGGGAAGCTTTCTTT.

This chain joins TRBV10-3 and TRBJ1-5; tentative D call: TRBD1 (5 bases). CDR3 size: 15 residues. The V end lost 0 bases, the J end lost 1 base, and 7 bases lay between the germline ends. Germline assignment: CDR1 ENHRY and CDR2 SYGVKD. CDR3 bases: TGTGCCATCAGTGAGTCCCAGGGAAGCAATCAGCCCCAGCATTTT. Protein product: CAISESQGSNQPQHF.

The chain uses TRBV19 and TRBJ2-5; TRBD2 matches 12 bases. Germline CDR1 and CDR2: LNHDA and SQIVND (reference sequence). V was pared by 4 bases and J by 7 bases, with 7 bases of the junction left unmatched. The CDR3 is 15 residues long. CDR3 nucleotides: TGTGCCAGTAGTACTCTAGCGGGAGGGCCGGCGACCCAGTACTTC. It translates to CASSTLAGGPATQYF.